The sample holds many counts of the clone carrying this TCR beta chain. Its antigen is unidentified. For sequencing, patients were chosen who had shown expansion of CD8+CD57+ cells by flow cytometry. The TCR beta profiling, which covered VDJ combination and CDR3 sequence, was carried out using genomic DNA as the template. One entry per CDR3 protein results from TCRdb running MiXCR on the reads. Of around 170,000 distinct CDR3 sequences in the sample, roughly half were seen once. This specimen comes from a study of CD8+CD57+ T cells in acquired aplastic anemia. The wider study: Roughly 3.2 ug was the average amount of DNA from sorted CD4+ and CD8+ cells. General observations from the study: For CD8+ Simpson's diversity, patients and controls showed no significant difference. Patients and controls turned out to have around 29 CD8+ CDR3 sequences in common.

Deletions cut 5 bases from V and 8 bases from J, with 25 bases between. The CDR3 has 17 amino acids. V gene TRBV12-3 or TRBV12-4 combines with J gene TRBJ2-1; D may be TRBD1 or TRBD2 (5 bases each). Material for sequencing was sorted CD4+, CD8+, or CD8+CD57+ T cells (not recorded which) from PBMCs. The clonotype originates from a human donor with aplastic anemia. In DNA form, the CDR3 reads TGTGCCAGCAGTCCCCCCTTGGGGACGGGTCTAAGGGATGAGCAGTTCTTC. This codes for CASSPPLGTGLRDEQFF.